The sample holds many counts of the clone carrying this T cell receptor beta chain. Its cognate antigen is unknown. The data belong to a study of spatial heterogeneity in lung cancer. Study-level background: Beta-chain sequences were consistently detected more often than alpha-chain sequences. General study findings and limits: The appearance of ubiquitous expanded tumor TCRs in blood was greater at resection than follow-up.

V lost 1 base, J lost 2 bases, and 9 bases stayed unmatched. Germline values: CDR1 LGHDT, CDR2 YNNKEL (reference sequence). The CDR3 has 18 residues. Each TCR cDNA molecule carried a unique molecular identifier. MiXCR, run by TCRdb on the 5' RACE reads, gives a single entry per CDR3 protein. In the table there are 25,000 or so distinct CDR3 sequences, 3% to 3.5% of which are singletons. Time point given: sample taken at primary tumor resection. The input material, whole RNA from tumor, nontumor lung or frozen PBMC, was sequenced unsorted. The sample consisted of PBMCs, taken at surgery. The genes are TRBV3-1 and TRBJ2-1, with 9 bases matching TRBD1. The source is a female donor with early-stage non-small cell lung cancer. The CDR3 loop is CASSQAFPGTGPYNEQFF. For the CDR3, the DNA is TGTGCCAGCAGCCAAGCCTTCCCCGGGACAGGGCCCTACAATGAGCAGTTCTTC.